The 24 T cell receptor beta chains below all came from one sample that was sequenced in a study of cytomegalovirus exposure and HLA in healthy donors. In the PCR, 60 Vbeta and 13 Jbeta primers were used. Profiled with immunoSEQ multiplex PCR; TCRdb holds only in-frame clones, not every one. The sample holds about 200,000 clones; 82% are singletons and the top ten take nearly 6%. Sequenced input: PBMCs. Receptors were obtained from a man aged 35-49 years in good health and CMV-seropositive.

The chain carries TRBV5-8 and TRBJ2-1; 12 nucleotides align to TRBD2. The CDR3 loop spans 15 amino acids. With 0 bases clipped from V and 7 bases from J, the junction kept 2 bases outside the gene matches. Germline loops: CDR1 SGHTS, CDR2 YDEGEE. CDR3 amino acids: CASSLGTSGTNEQFF. CDR3 sequence (DNA): TGTGCCAGCAGCTTGGGGACTAGCGGGACGAATGAGCAGTTCTTC.

The J gene is TRBJ2-3, the V gene TRBV5-1, with TRBD2 identical over 12 bases. Trimming cost V 4 bases and J 3 bases; bases outside gene matches: 3. CDR1 is SGHRS and CDR2 is YFSETQ in the germline V gene. The CDR3 has 15 residues. The CDR3 region has the DNA TGCGCCAGCAGCGGGCTAGCGGGAGGGACAGATACGCAGTATTTT. It is translated as CASSGLAGGTDTQYF.

The V and J genes are TRBV9 and TRBJ2-1, with 7 bases fitting TRBD2. The V and J ends lost 0 bases and 3 bases, in that order; junction bases with no gene match: 9. This CDR3 is built from 17 residues. Germline V CDR1 and CDR2: SGDLS, YYNGEE. CDR3 in amino acids: CASSVALGREFYNEQFF. CDR3 sequence (DNA): TGTGCCAGCAGCGTAGCTTTAGGGCGGGAGTTCTACAATGAGCAGTTCTTC.

The genes are TRBV5-1 and TRBJ2-5, with D perhaps TRBD2 (6 bases). With 0 bases removed from V and 5 bases from J, the gap between germline ends came to 17 bases. Germline V gene lookup returns CDR1 SGHRS and CDR2 YFSETQ. The length of the CDR3 is 16 residues. The CDR3 sequence: CASSLEGGTRWETQYF. The DNA of the CDR3 is TGCGCCAGCAGCTTGGAGGGCGGGACGAGGTGGGAGACCCAGTACTTC. The full variable domain, rest sourced from reference TRBV5-1 and TRBJ2-5, is KAGVTQTPRYLIKTRGQQVTLSCSPISGHRSVSWYQQTPGQGLQFLFEYFSETQRNKGNFPGRFSGRQFSNSRSEMNVSTLELGDSALYLCASSLEGGTRWETQYFGPGTRLLVL.

Remarks on this clone: The same CDR3 also results from other DNA sequences found in this sample. This rearrangement joins TRBV19 to TRBJ1-5; D remains ambiguous. V was cut by 2 bases and J by 0 bases, with 8 bases left in between. The germline V gene encodes CDR1 LNHDA and CDR2 SQIVND (reference sequence). The CDR3 runs 15 residues. This CDR3 is CASSISGYSNQPQHF. The CDR3 DNA reads as TGTGCCAGTAGTATATCGGGGTATAGCAATCAGCCCCAGCATTTT.

The chain joins TRBV18 to TRBJ2-7; 10 nucleotides align to TRBD2. This CDR3 comprises 16 residues. The ends lost 1 base at V and 7 bases at J; junction bases unmatched: 10. The germline gives CDR1 KGHSH, CDR2 LQKENI. CDR3 protein: CASSPQLAGSPSEQYF. DNA of the CDR3: TGTGCCAGCTCACCACAACTAGCGGGGAGCCCTTCTGAGCAGTACTTC.

The CDR3 is CASSEKSRTGKSYEQYV. In nucleotides, the CDR3 is TGTGCCAGCAGTGAAAAATCGAGGACAGGGAAATCCTACGAGCAGTACGTC. The J gene is TRBJ2-7, the V gene TRBV25-1; 8 positions match TRBD1. Germline loops: CDR1 MGHDK, CDR2 SYGVNS. The J segment lost 1 base and the V segment lost 2 bases, leaving 10 bases of the junction unmatched. The CDR3 runs 17 residues.

The chain combines TRBV5-1 with TRBJ2-2; 14 bases are shared with TRBD2. This CDR3 is 18 amino acids long. With 5 bases clipped from V and 2 bases from J, the junction kept 8 bases outside the gene matches. Germline V gene lookup returns CDR1 SGHRS and CDR2 YFSETQ. DNA for the CDR3: TGCGCCAGCAGTCCGGGACTAGCGGGAGTGATCAACACCGGGGAGCTGTTTTTT. It specifies CASSPGLAGVINTGELFF.

The V and J genes are TRBV13 and TRBJ2-2; TRBD1 matches at 7 bases. Germline V lookup: CDR1 PRHDT, CDR2 FYEKMQ (reference sequence). The length of the CDR3 is 14 residues. V shed 3 bases and J 6 bases; nucleotides not matched to a gene: 4. CDR3 sequence reads: CASSFQDRAGELFF. CDR3 sequence (DNA): TGTGCCAGCAGCTTCCAAGACAGGGCCGGGGAGCTGTTTTTT. Full variable domain (rest looked up from reference TRBV13 and TRBJ2-2): AAGVIQSPRHLIKEKRETATLKCYPIPRHDTVYWYQQGPGQDPQFLISFYEKMQSDKGSIPDRFSAQQFSDYHSELNMSSLELGDSALYFCASSFQDRAGELFFGEGSRLTVL.

The rearrangement links TRBV9 to TRBJ2-7; D might be TRBD2 (7 bases). The V end lost 0 bases, the J end lost 5 bases, and 18 bases lay between the germline ends. CDR1 is SGDLS, CDR2 YYNGEE, per germline. CDR3 length: 16 amino acids. The CDR3 protein is CASSVVGGLRPHEQYF. CDR3 bases: TGTGCCAGCAGCGTAGTGGGGGGGCTTAGACCCCACGAGCAGTACTTC.

The chain combines TRBV7-3 with TRBJ2-1, with TRBD2 identical over 12 bases. The CDR3 is 16 amino acids. Trimming took 5 bases from V and 6 from J; bases not matched to a gene: 8. In germline, CDR1 is SGHTA, CDR2 FQGTGA. Here the CDR3 reads CASSAELAGGLNEQFF. For the CDR3, the DNA is TGTGCCAGCAGCGCCGAACTAGCGGGAGGCCTCAATGAGCAGTTCTTC.

V and J are TRBV14 and TRBJ2-5; D remains unclear. Trimming removed 4 bases from V and 7 bases from J, with 13 bases in between. There are 13 residues in the CDR3. Germline lookup yields CDR1 SGHDN and CDR2 FVKESK. CDR3 amino acids: CASSPRVSGTQYF. The CDR3 DNA sequence: TGTGCCAGCAGCCCTCGGGTATCGGGGACCCAGTACTTC.

The genes are TRBV12-2 and TRBJ1-1. TRBV12-2 is labeled a pseudogene. The CDR3 runs to 15 residues. In DNA, the CDR3 is TGTGCAAGTCGCTTAGGCGGTCCCTTGAACACTGAAGCTTTCTTT. This translates into CASRLGGPLNTEAFF.

The chain employs TRBV4-1 and TRBJ2-4; TRBD1 matches at 7 bases. Per the germline V gene, CDR1 is MGHRA and CDR2 is YSYEKL. V dropped 6 bases and J dropped 16; count of bases not matched to a gene: 12. CDR3 length: 12 residues. The CDR3 loop is CASSITGQRIYF. For the CDR3, the DNA is TGCGCCAGCAGTATCACGGGACAGAGAATTTACTTC.

The chain uses TRBV6-1 and TRBJ1-1; TRBD1 aligns across 7 bases. CDR1 and CDR2 from the germline V gene are MNHNS and SASEGT. With 5 bases clipped from V and 0 bases from J, the junction kept 6 bases outside the gene matches. This CDR3 region has 15 residues. The CDR3 sequence is CASSPPGQLNTEAFF. CDR3 DNA sequence: TGTGCCAGCAGTCCTCCGGGACAGTTGAACACTGAAGCTTTCTTT.

This clone was observed a single time. This chain uses TRBV6-6 with TRBJ2-7; a weak D match, TRBD2 (6 bases). The CDR3 is 15 residues long. The germline V and J ends were trimmed by 2 bases and 0 bases, with 11 bases remaining between them. Germline assignment: CDR1 MNHNY and CDR2 SVGAGI (reference sequence). Here the CDR3 reads CASSYGDLSSYEQYF. DNA for the CDR3: TGTGCCAGCAGTTACGGGGACTTAAGCTCCTACGAGCAGTACTTC.

This clone was picked up a small number of times. The genes are TRBV29-1 and TRBJ1-2; D not certain. CDR1 and CDR2 (germline): SQVTM, ANQGSEA. The CDR3 is 14 residues long. V was trimmed by 6 bases and J by 1 base, leaving 15 bases between them. CDR3: CSVTGSGVNYGYTF. CDR3 bases: TGCAGCGTCACGGGGTCAGGAGTTAACTATGGCTACACCTTC.

The chain uses TRBV25-1 and TRBJ2-3, with TRBD2 identical over 8 bases. With V trimmed by 4 bases and J by 5 bases, 14 bases remained unmatched. The CDR3 totals 17 residues. Germline CDR1 and CDR2: MGHDK and SYGVNS. CDR3 in amino acids: CASSAHYSSGSGDTQYF. CDR3 DNA sequence: TGTGCCAGCAGTGCCCATTATTCGAGCGGGAGCGGAGATACGCAGTATTTT.

The rearrangement uses TRBV11-3 and TRBJ1-2; D gene ambiguous. This CDR3 is 9 amino acids long. The V and J ends lost 5 bases and 8 bases respectively, with 3 bases between them. CDR1 SGHNT and CDR2 YENEEA come from the germline V gene. Written as DNA, the CDR3 is TGTGCCAGCAGCCAGGGCTACACCTTC. This gives the protein CASSQGYTF.

This chain joins TRBV18 and TRBJ2-4; 7 bases line up with TRBD1. J was trimmed by 6 bases and V by 2 bases; bases with no gene match: 4. Germline lookup yields CDR1 KGHSH and CDR2 LQKENI. This CDR3 is built from 14 residues. The CDR3 reads CASSPGTERNIQYF. DNA for the CDR3: TGTGCCAGCTCACCAGGGACAGAGAGAAACATTCAGTACTTC.

The V gene is TRBV18, the J gene TRBJ2-2; 12 bases line up with TRBD2. Germline V gene lookup returns CDR1 KGHSH and CDR2 LQKENI. The junction had 4 bases not matched to a gene; V was cut back by 4 bases and J by 1 base. CDR3 length equals 17 residues. CDR3 bases: TGTGCCAGCTCACGCTCACTAGCGGGAGGGAACACCGGGGAGCTGTTTTTT. Its protein is CASSRSLAGGNTGELFF.

This clone was picked up a small number of times. The chain is built from TRBV5-4 and TRBJ2-2; D ambiguous. Germline loops: CDR1 SGHNT, CDR2 YYREEE (reference sequence). Trimming left V 0 bases short and J 4 bases short, with 4 bases between. The CDR3 length is 13 residues. The CDR3 is CASSLGATGELFF. CDR3 sequence (DNA): TGTGCCAGCAGCTTGGGGGCCACCGGGGAGCTGTTTTTT.

The J gene is TRBJ1-1, the V gene TRBV9; 9 bases agree with TRBD1. Losses at the gene ends were 4 bases for V and 5 bases for J; bases not matched to a gene: 9. The CDR3 contains 15 residues. Germline V CDR1 and CDR2: SGDLS, YYNGEE. The CDR3 DNA reads as TGTGCCAGCAGCCCGCCGGGACAGGGTGGGACTGAAGCTTTCTTT. Its translation is CASSPPGQGGTEAFF.

The gene calls are TRBV5-1 and TRBJ2-5, with TRBD2 matching over 7 bases. The germline V gene has CDR1 SGHRS and CDR2 YFSETQ. The CDR3 has 13 residues. Trimming cost V 4 bases and J 4 bases; bases outside gene matches: 4. As DNA, the CDR3 is TGCGCCAGCAGCAGCGGGGCCTCAGAGACCCAGTACTTC. Residues: CASSSGASETQYF.